A single sample is the source of the 8 T cell receptor beta chains below, sequenced in a study of control samples from healthy donors and cancer patients. Measured with immunoSEQ multiplex PCR; TCRdb has only the in-frame clones, and not every one. The table shows roughly 160,000 clones, with 96% occurring only once. The sequenced sample consisted of blood. The receptors were gathered from a woman in her 30s in good health.

This chain joins TRBV28 and TRBJ2-3; 7 bases align to TRBD1. Germline V gene data show CDR1 as MDHEN and CDR2 as SYDVKM. The CDR3 contains 13 residues. With V trimmed by 7 bases and J by 2 bases, 3 bases remained unmatched. The CDR3 loop is CASTGQLTDTQYF. Written as DNA, the CDR3 is TGTGCCAGCACGGGACAGCTCACAGATACGCAGTATTTT.

The chain recombines TRBV9 with TRBJ1-1; the match to TRBD1 covers 7 bases. In germline, CDR1 is SGDLS, CDR2 YYNGEE. This CDR3 is built from 13 residues. Trimming at V came to 4 bases and at J to 5 bases, leaving 5 bases not matched to a gene. The CDR3 loop reads CASSPQGDTEAFF. CDR3 nucleotides: TGTGCCAGCAGCCCCCAGGGGGATACTGAAGCTTTCTTT.

V usage is TRBV5-6 and J usage is TRBJ1-1, with D possibly matching TRBD1 (5 bases). The V gene lost 4 bases and the J gene lost 5 bases, with 12 bases spanning the gap. The CDR3 extends over 13 amino acids. The germline V gene has CDR1 SGHDT and CDR2 YYEEEE. This CDR3 reads CASSPPRGTEAFF. The DNA of the CDR3 is TGTGCCAGCAGCCCACCAAGGGGAACTGAAGCTTTCTTT.

In its sample, this clone was seen once. The CDR3 nucleotides read TGTGCCAGCAGTCCTCAAATGTTACTAGCGGGGGGGGTTAATGAGCAGTTCTTC. Its translation is CASSPQMLLAGGVNEQFF. This chain joins TRBV27 and TRBJ2-1, with TRBD2 matching over 13 bases. CDR1 and CDR2 (germline): MNHEY, SMNVEV (reference sequence). The CDR3 totals 18 residues. V lost 5 bases and J lost 7; bases outside the gene matches: 14.

In its sample, this clone was seen once. V gene TRBV6-5 combines with J gene TRBJ1-6; 8 bases map to TRBD1. V lost 10 bases to trimming and J lost 9 bases; unmatched junction nucleotides: 8. Germline V lookup: CDR1 MNHEY, CDR2 SVGAGI. The length of the CDR3 is 13 residues. The DNA of the CDR3 is TGTGCCACCCTGGCAACAGGGGGTTCACCCCTCCACTTT. This translates into CATLATGGSPLHF.

The chain has TRBV19 and TRBJ2-1; D possibly uses TRBD1 or TRBD2 (6 bases each). The V end lost 10 bases, the J end lost 6 bases, and 19 bases lay between the germline ends. CDR1 and CDR2 (germline): LNHDA, SQIVND (reference sequence). This CDR3 is built from 14 residues. CDR3 bases: TGTGCCACTAAGGGGGGCCGTGGGTCCAATGAGCAGTTCTTC. Its protein is CATKGGRGSNEQFF.

This clone was seen a handful of times. The genes are TRBV5-5 and TRBJ1-1, with TRBD1 matching over 8 bases. CDR1 and CDR2 (germline): SGHKS, YYEKEE (reference sequence). V lost 2 bases to trimming and J lost 1 base; unmatched junction nucleotides: 1. The CDR3 runs to 14 residues. The CDR3 is CASSFGQGNTEAFF. The CDR3 nucleotides are TGTGCCAGCAGCTTCGGACAGGGGAACACTGAAGCTTTCTTT.

The chain uses TRBV19 and TRBJ1-4, with D possibly TRBD1 on 6 matching bases. From germline, CDR1 is LNHDA and CDR2 SQIVND (reference sequence). The CDR3 is 17 residues long. The V end lost 6 bases, the J end lost 8 bases, and 25 bases lay between the germline ends. The CDR3: CASRRGRGSVLDEKLFF. The CDR3 DNA is TGTGCCAGTAGACGCGGCAGGGGATCCGTACTTGACGAAAAACTGTTTTTT.